These 8 T cell receptor beta chains originate from one sample sequenced in a study of Graves' ophthalmopathy and Graves' hyperthyroidism. RNA transcripts served as template for amplifying TCR beta CDR3 sequences. HTBI primers served in a first-round RT-PCR, which a second-round multiplex PCR followed. TCRdb recomputed calls from the multiplex PCR reads with MiXCR, one row per CDR3 protein. The sample contains approximately 540,000 distinct CDR3 sequences, 39% of which appear only once. Sequences were obtained from peripheral blood or thyroid tissue (not recorded which). These receptor sequences come from an adult man with Graves' hyperthyroidism.

This clonotype was seen a few times. The rearrangement uses TRBV19 and TRBJ1-2, with 7 bases matching TRBD1. This CDR3 has 13 residues. The V gene's germline CDR1 is LNHDA and CDR2 SQIVND (reference sequence). V shed 6 bases, J shed 4 bases, and the junction held 5 bases outside the gene matches. CDR3 bases: TGTGCCAGTAGAAACCCAGGGGGCTATGGCTACACCTTC. It specifies CASRNPGGYGYTF.

This clonotype was observed at least ten times. This rearrangement joins TRBV11-2 to TRBJ2-5; a weak D match, TRBD2 (6 bases). The CDR3 extends over 13 amino acids. The V gene's germline CDR1 is SGHAT and CDR2 FQNNGV. The V gene lost 5 bases and the J gene lost 2 bases, with 9 bases spanning the gap. CDR3 loop: CASSPGEQETQYF. The CDR3 region has the DNA TGTGCCAGCAGCCCGGGAGAACAAGAGACCCAGTACTTC. Together with reference TRBV11-2 and TRBJ2-5, the CDR3 gives the full variable domain: EAGVAQSPRYKIIEKRQSVAFWCNPISGHATLYWYQQILGQGPKLLIQFQNNGVVDDSQLPKDRFSAERLKGVDSTLKIQPAKLEDSAVYLCASSPGEQETQYFGPGTRLLVL.

In its sample, this clonotype was seen a few times. V usage is TRBV10-3 and J usage is TRBJ2-3; TRBD2 might be the D (6 bases). The germline V gene encodes CDR1 ENHRY and CDR2 SYGVKD. Trimming left V 2 bases short and J 1 base short, with 13 bases between. There are 16 residues in the CDR3. CDR3 loop: CAISETGGVGTDTQYF. The CDR3 DNA is TGTGCCATCAGTGAGACCGGGGGAGTAGGCACAGATACGCAGTATTTT.

This clonotype was found once. The gene calls are TRBV5-4 and TRBJ2-5, with 13 bases matching TRBD2. V gave up 1 base and J gave up 3 bases; unmatched junction bases: 3. This CDR3 comprises 16 residues. CDR1 and CDR2 (germline): SGHNT, YYREEE (reference sequence). This CDR3 reads CASSLNGTSGEETQYF. The CDR3 region has the DNA TGTGCCAGCAGCTTGAACGGGACTAGCGGGGAAGAGACCCAGTACTTC.

Worth noting for this clonotype: Lacking the conserved final phenylalanine or tryptophan, this CDR3 likely reflects a read error. The rearrangement joins TRBV10-3 to TRBJ1-1; the D gene is possibly TRBD1 (6 bases). This CDR3 is 17 amino acids long. The germline gives CDR1 ENHRY, CDR2 SYGVKD. The CDR3 here is CASSYNQRGWMNTEAFL. The CDR3, as DNA: TGTGCCAGCAGTTACAATCAGAGGGGGTGGATGAACACTGAAGCTTTCCTT.

This clonotype was recorded a few times. A clone one base away is much larger, so this may be a read error. The chain recombines TRBV7-8 with TRBJ1-6; TRBD1 agrees at 9 bases. V shed 11 bases, J shed 8 bases, and the junction held 4 bases outside the gene matches. CDR1 SGHVS and CDR2 FQNEAQ come from the germline V gene. The CDR3 length is 12 residues. The CDR3: CARGQGYSPLHF. As DNA, the CDR3 is TGTGCCCGGGGACAGGGATATTCACCCCTCCACTTT.

This chain connects TRBV2 to TRBJ2-5; the D call may be TRBD1 or TRBD2 (5 bases each). The CDR3 is 16 residues long. CDR1 is SNHLY and CDR2 is FYNNEI in the germline V gene. Deletions cut 2 bases from V and 4 bases from J, with 17 bases between. The CDR3 region has the DNA TGTGCCAGCAGTGAATTGGGACGTGGTGAAGGAGAGACCCAGTACTTC. Its protein is CASSELGRGEGETQYF.

This clonotype has only a few counts. The rearrangement links TRBV27 to TRBJ2-5; tentatively, D is TRBD2 (5 bases). Germline-derived CDR1 and CDR2 are MNHEY and SMNVEV (reference sequence). V was pared by 5 bases and J by 0 bases, with 13 bases between. The CDR3 covers 15 residues. The CDR3, as DNA: TGTGCCAGCAGTGGACGACTAAAGTACCAAGAGACCCAGTACTTC. Translated, it gives CASSGRLKYQETQYF.